Included here is one T cell receptor (beta chain) sequence, with context. This CDR3 region has 14 residues. V lost 0 bases to trimming and J lost 5 bases, with 11 bases between them. Germline V CDR1 and CDR2: SGHRS, YFSETQ. The repertoire was sequenced with immunoSEQ multiplex PCR; TCRdb's copy has only in-frame clones and lacks some. The sample yields more than 200,000 clones, about 88% seen once. This entry is derived from a study of blood T cell repertoires in COVID-19. The gene calls are TRBV5-1 and TRBJ2-5, with a weak D call TRBD2 (5 bases). Sequencing was performed on peripheral blood. This receptor was identified in a woman aged 50 to 60 with COVID-19, enrolled during active disease. In DNA form, the CDR3 reads TGCGCCAGCAGCTTGGAGGACTTTCGTGAGACCCAGTACTTC. It codes for CASSLEDFRETQYF.